This T cell receptor (beta chain) appears in the sequencing data of a study of OX40 agonist ivuxolimab in advanced cancers. Background on the study: Dose-escalation cases comprised hepatocellular carcinoma, melanoma, renal cell or head and neck cancer. There were three patients with partial responses, one having hepatocellular carcinoma and two cutaneous melanoma. Study-level findings and limits: Doses of 0.1 to 3.0 mg/kg were accompanied by clonal expansion of CD4+ and CD8+ blood T cells by week 6.

In the case of this clone: Antigen unknown.

Libraries were prepared by immunoSEQ multiplex PCR; TCRdb keeps only in-frame clonotypes and omits some of them. This table has 75,000 to 100,000 clones, approximately 90% appearing once. In germline, CDR1 is SGHNT, CDR2 YYREEE (reference sequence). Trimming stripped 5 bases from V and 2 bases from J, with 16 bases between. This CDR3 is 15 amino acids long. The chain uses TRBV5-4 and TRBJ2-5; D is ambiguous. This clonotype was sampled from an adult with an advanced solid tumor such as melanoma, head and neck, liver or kidney cancer. The sample in question was CD4+ or CD8+ T cells sorted from blood, obtained in a trial of the OX40 agonist ivuxolimab. Here the CDR3 DNA reads TGTGCCAGCAGTCCCCCCCGGGCAACTCAAGAGACCCAGTACTTC. Amino acid sequence: CASSPPRATQETQYF.